Described below is a single T cell receptor beta chain sequence and its context. Its matching antigen is unknown. Described time point: week 47, end of study. Vaccination comprised doses that each held 300 ug of mutant IDH1 20-mer peptide, plus topical imiquimod. From germline, CDR1 is SNHLY and CDR2 FYNNEI. V lost 4 bases and J lost 0, with 16 bases in between. The CDR3 is made up of 16 amino acids. The data were produced by immunoSEQ multiplex PCR, yet TCRdb's version contains in-frame clones alone and is incomplete. Of tens of thousands of clones listed, around 92% are singletons. This specimen belongs to a study of a mutant IDH1 vaccine in newly diagnosed glioma.

The sequences come from PBMCs, collected from a glioma patient whose treatment included an IDH1 peptide vaccine. The sequence came from a woman aged 45 to 65 with glioma. The chain has TRBV2 and TRBJ2-7; possibly TRBD2 for D (6 bases). The CDR3 protein is CASSAPEAGPSYEQYF. CDR3 nucleotide sequence: TGTGCCAGCAGTGCCCCCGAGGCGGGACCCTCCTACGAGCAGTACTTC. Based on the CDR3 plus reference TRBV2 and TRBJ2-7, the full variable domain is EPEVTQTPSHQVTQMGQEVILRCVPISNHLYFYWYRQILGQKVEFLVSFYNNEISEKSEIFDDQFSVERPDGSNFTLKIRSTKLEDSAMYFCASSAPEAGPSYEQYFGPGTRLTVT.